Listed here is a single T cell receptor (beta chain). The sample belongs to a study of shared clonotypes between healthy human individuals. Sequenced by immunoSEQ multiplex PCR; TCRdb stores in-frame clones only, minus some. The table has 950,000 to 1,300,000 clones, around 75% seen once. This CDR3 has 15 residues. V shed 0 bases and J shed 2 bases, with 12 bases lying between them. The V gene's germline CDR1 is SGDLS and CDR2 YYNGEE. This clonotype originated in a man between 18 and 29 years old in good health. Input material: memory CD4+ T cells sorted from blood. The sample's subset: CD45RA-negative fraction. The chain uses TRBV9 and TRBJ2-7; no firm D call. For the CDR3, the DNA is TGTGCCAGCAGCGTAGGAAGGAGTTCTACCTACGAGCAGTACTTC. It translates to CASSVGRSSTYEQYF.